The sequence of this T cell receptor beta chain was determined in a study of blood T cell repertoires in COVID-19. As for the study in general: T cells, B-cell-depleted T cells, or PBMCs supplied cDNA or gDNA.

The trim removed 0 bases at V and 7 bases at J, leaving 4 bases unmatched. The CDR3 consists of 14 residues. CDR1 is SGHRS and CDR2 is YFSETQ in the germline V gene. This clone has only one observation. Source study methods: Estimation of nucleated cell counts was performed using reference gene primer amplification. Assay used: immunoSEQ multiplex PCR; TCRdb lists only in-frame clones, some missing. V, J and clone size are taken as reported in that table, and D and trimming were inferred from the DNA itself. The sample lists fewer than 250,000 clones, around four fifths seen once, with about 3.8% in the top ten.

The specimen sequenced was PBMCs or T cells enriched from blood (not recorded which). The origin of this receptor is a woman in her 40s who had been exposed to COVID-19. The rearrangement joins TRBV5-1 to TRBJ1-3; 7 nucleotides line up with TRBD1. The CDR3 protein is CASSLESDRNTIYF. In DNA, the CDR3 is TGCGCCAGCAGCTTGGAATCGGACAGGAACACCATATATTTT.